Detailed here is one T cell receptor beta chain. The source of the sample is a study of blood T cell repertoires in COVID-19. The table came from immunoSEQ multiplex PCR; TCRdb's copy has only in-frame clones and leaves some out. Among some 40,000 clones listed, just under 70% were seen once. Germline V gene sequence: CDR1 SGHRS, CDR2 YFSETQ. V lost 4 bases to trimming and J lost 6 bases; unmatched junction nucleotides: 12. The CDR3 is made up of 17 amino acids. This rearrangement joins TRBV5-1 to TRBJ2-1; 11 nucleotides match TRBD2. The source material was peripheral blood. The TCR comes from an elderly man with acute or convalescent COVID-19. DNA for the CDR3: TGCGCCAGCAGCCCCCCGGGGGGAGGACTAGCGGGCAATGAGCAGTTCTTC. Translating gives CASSPPGGGLAGNEQFF. The entire variable domain, with the rest obtained from reference TRBV5-1 and TRBJ2-1, is as follows: KAGVTQTPRYLIKTRGQQVTLSCSPISGHRSVSWYQQTPGQGLQFLFEYFSETQRNKGNFPGRFSGRQFSNSRSEMNVSTLELGDSALYLCASSPPGGGLAGNEQFFGPGTRLTVL.